The T cell receptor beta chain under discussion was sequenced for a study of cytomegalovirus exposure and HLA in healthy donors. Whole-study results and caveats: By HLA locus, TCR association rates varied in a later analysis, with DRB1 showing the most and HLA-C the fewest. Specificity for CMV antigens was confirmed in vitro for a few of the CMV-associated chains. When presence/absence was analysed, sequencing depth was taken to be roughly uniform across donors. High specificity and sensitivity for cytomegalovirus status were reported for the classifier.

Primers for the PCR totalled 60 Vbeta and 13 Jbeta. Assay used: immunoSEQ multiplex PCR; TCRdb lists only in-frame clones, some missing. The sample has about 190,000 clones; over 80% are singletons. For this clone: The antigen is undetermined.

Trimming cost V 1 base and J 6 bases, with 14 bases left between them. This CDR3 spans 14 amino acids. Germline V CDR1 and CDR2: SGHRS, YFSETQ. This sequence was found in a man aged 50-59 years in good health and CMV-seronegative. Sequencing was done on a sample of PBMCs. The chain combines TRBV5-1 with TRBJ2-7; D not certain. CDR3 sequence: CASSLLSIPVEQYF. The CDR3 DNA follows: TGCGCCAGCAGCTTGTTGTCCATCCCAGTCGAGCAGTACTTC. Combining the CDR3 with reference TRBV5-1 and TRBJ2-7 gives the whole variable domain KAGVTQTPRYLIKTRGQQVTLSCSPISGHRSVSWYQQTPGQGLQFLFEYFSETQRNKGNFPGRFSGRQFSNSRSEMNVSTLELGDSALYLCASSLLSIPVEQYFGPGTRLTVT.